The TCR beta chain under discussion was sequenced for a study of blood T cell repertoires in COVID-19. Turning to the study itself: Collection of acute and convalescent COVID-19 samples took place in the United States, Italy and Spain.

CDR1 MNHEY and CDR2 SVGAGI come from the germline V gene. The CDR3 is 15 residues long. Between the trimmed V and J ends, which lost 0 bases and 3 bases, there was a span of 11 bases. The cohort comprised adults aged roughly 18 to 100 years residing in 24 US areas. Participant-given clinical history determined each cohort assignment. The authors' processing: Reference gene primers were amplified, and this amplification served to estimate nucleated cell counts. Measured with immunoSEQ multiplex PCR; TCRdb has only the in-frame clones, and not every one. V and J calls and clone size are given by that table; D and trimming were obtained from the DNA. This sample has around 130,000 clones, with around four fifths found just once.

This clonotype was obtained from a man aged 35-49 years with acute COVID-19. Sequenced: PBMCs or T cells enriched from blood (not recorded which). The rearrangement links TRBV6-5 to TRBJ1-2; D call uncertain. DNA of the CDR3: TGTGCCAGCAGTTACTCGAGAAACGGAGACTATGGCTACACCTTC. This encodes CASSYSRNGDYGYTF.